This TCR beta chain was captured in a study of monozygotic twins with inflammatory bowel disease (dated by TCRdb to between 2019 and 2020). As for the study more broadly: In total, 30 or so monozygotic twin pairs made up the full study: 19 Danish pairs, all IBD-discordant, plus nine German pairs, of which four were IBD-concordant and five were IBD-discordant. Each individual had, on average, about 151 000 unique TCRalpha sequences and 181 000 unique TCRbeta sequences available for analysis. The search for disease-associated traits relied mainly on comparing IBD patients with their genetically identical healthy co-twins within discordant pairs.

Libraries were constructed by 5' RACE. For each TCR library, approximately 3,700 ng of total RNA was used. For each sample, cDNA synthesis with SMARTScribe reverse transcriptase was split into eight separate reactions. During cDNA synthesis, unique molecular identifiers containing a 6-nucleotide sample barcode were introduced by template switching. Two nested PCRs of roughly 16 and 10 cycles amplified the TCRalpha and TCRbeta cDNA, and bead purification followed each PCR. Before amplification, the cDNA was treated with uracil DNA-glycosylase and purified using the QIAquick PCR purification kit. The second PCR added Illumina TruSeq-compatible adapters along with sample-specific barcodes. Library quality and concentration were assessed using TapeStation and Qubit, and roughly 5.5 ng of each library was pooled. Sequencing of the pooled libraries was done on an Illumina HiSeq2500 single-index Rapid Run using custom sequencing primers and 2 x 100 bp reads. In the source study's methods: MiGEC version 1.2.6 was used for UMI-based consensus assembly to correct PCR and sequencing errors. MiXCR version 2.1.1 was used to carry out V(D)J alignment, clonotype assembly and CDR3 extraction. To normalise gene usage, clonotype sharing and MAIT/NKT TCR abundance, the analysis used the top 1000, 10 000 and 20 000 clonotypes per sample. After downsampling to 27 000 UMIs, diversity was calculated as the inverse Simpson index using the vegan R package. Statistical testing used paired Mann-Whitney U tests on the discordant twin pairs and applied Benjamini-Hochberg correction for multiple testing. Reprocessed by TCRdb, the reads give a single entry per CDR3 protein sequence, without DNA. In this record, the V and J calls reflect TCRdb's handling and not the investigators' own analysis. The table of this sample itemizes just over 300,000 distinct CDR3 sequences. The ten largest clonotypes hold 5.6% of the sample.

Concerning this clonotype itself: This clone's antigen is unknown.

An approximately 2.5 ml peripheral blood sample was drawn into PAXgene tubes per donor and stored at -80°C. Without T cell sorting, total RNA was isolated from whole blood using the PAXgene blood miRNA kit on an automated QIAcube. Peripheral blood from monozygotic twin pairs who were concordant or discordant for inflammatory bowel disease underwent deep TCRalpha and TCRbeta repertoire profiling using unique molecular barcoding. Smoking habits were recorded for all twin pairs, with individuals classified as current, former or never smokers. For CDR1 and CDR2, the germline V gene (reference sequence) lists SEHNR and FQNEAQ. The CDR3 sequence holds 14 residues, the cysteine and phenylalanine included. A DNA sequence was not provided. The study at large found these results: Compared with healthy twins, IBD patients had fewer clonotypes in common with other individuals, a difference most pronounced in patients showing signs of disease activity. Concordant and discordant twins showed no difference in repertoire similarity, possibly because of limited statistical power. No single strong signal or clonotype linked to IBD turned up in the results, so the idea that one exists was not supported. Because patients received different immunosuppressive treatments, the repertoires may have picked up extra background noise and variability between individuals. Different T cell subtypes could not be distinguished in the analysis. TCRbeta repertoire diversity, by inverse Simpson index, was decreased in IBD patients compared with their healthy co-twins.

This sequence originates from a human donor with ulcerative colitis or Crohn's disease, or a healthy co-twin of an affected twin (not recorded which). The rearrangement joined TRBV7-9 to TRBJ2-5; TCRdb proposes TRBD1, but this gene call is untestable without DNA. The source material was blood. The CDR3 region has the sequence CASSSEQGFGTQYF. With the rest looked up from the reference TRBV7-9 and TRBJ2-5 genes rather than sequenced, the full variable domain is DTGVSQNPRHKITKRGQNVTFRCDPISEHNRLYWYRQTLGQGPEFLTYFQNEAQLEKSRLLSDRFSAERPKGSFSTLEIQRTEQGDSAMYLCASSSEQGFGTQYFGPGTRLLVL.